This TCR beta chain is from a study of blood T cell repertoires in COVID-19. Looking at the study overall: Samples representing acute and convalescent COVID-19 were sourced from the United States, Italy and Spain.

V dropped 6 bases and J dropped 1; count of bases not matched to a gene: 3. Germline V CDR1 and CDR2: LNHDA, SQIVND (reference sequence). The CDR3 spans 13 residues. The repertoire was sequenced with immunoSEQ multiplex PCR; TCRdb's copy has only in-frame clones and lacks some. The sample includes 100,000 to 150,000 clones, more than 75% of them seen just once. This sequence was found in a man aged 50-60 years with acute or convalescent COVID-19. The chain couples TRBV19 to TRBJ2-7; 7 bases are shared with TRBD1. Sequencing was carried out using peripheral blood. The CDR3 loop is CASSPTGSYEQYF. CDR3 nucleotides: TGTGCCAGTAGCCCGACAGGGTCCTACGAGCAGTACTTC.